These 6 T cell receptor beta chains were all obtained from the same sample, sequenced in a study of T cell repertoires in cytomegalovirus infection. TCRdb fed the reads into MiXCR, producing one record per CDR3 protein. The sample has hundreds of thousands of distinct CDR3 sequences, around 24% seen once. The specimen was CD8+ T cells from PBMCs. The receptors shown here come from a human donor in good health (CMV status not recorded). Some clones in this sample may be carry-over from other donors' samples.

The V call is TRBV29-1, the J call TRBJ2-2; D unclear. CDR1 is SQVTM and CDR2 is ANQGSEA in the germline V gene. The CDR3 spans 12 residues. The V and J ends lost 7 bases and 1 base respectively, with 7 bases between them. The CDR3 bases are TGCAGCGCCCGCATGAACACCGGGGAGCTGTTTTTT. This codes for CSARMNTGELFF.

As concerns this clonotype: This may arise from a read error, as a much more abundant clone is one base away. The V gene is TRBV7-4, the J gene TRBJ1-1; D is possibly TRBD1 (6 bases). From germline, CDR1 is SGHVT and CDR2 SQSDAQ. The CDR3 totals 14 residues. CDR3 in amino acids: CTSSLGNRELEAFF. In DNA form, the CDR3 reads TGTACCAGCAGCTTAGGGAACAGGGAACTGGAAGCTTTCTTT. The full variable domain, with the rest looked up from reference TRBV7-4 and TRBJ1-1, is GAGVSQSPRYKVAKRGRDVALRCDSISGHVTLYWYRQTLGQGSEVLTYSQSDAQRDKSGRPSGRFSAERPERSVSTLKIQRTEQGDSAVYLCTSSLGNRELEAFFGQGTRLTVV.

The chain employs TRBV20-1 and TRBJ1-5; 9 positions match TRBD1. This CDR3 has 21 amino acids. From germline, CDR1 is DFQATT and CDR2 SNEGSKA (reference sequence). V was pared by 1 base and J by 1 base, with 20 bases of the junction left unmatched. CDR3 residues: CSARGIGWTGDSMWSNQPQHF. The CDR3 bases are TGCAGTGCTAGAGGTATCGGGTGGACAGGGGATTCAATGTGGAGCAATCAGCCCCAGCATTTT.

V usage is TRBV14 and J usage is TRBJ2-7, with TRBD2 identical over 9 bases. The V gene's germline CDR1 is SGHDN and CDR2 FVKESK. Trimming at V came to 1 base and at J to 2 bases, leaving 6 bases not matched to a gene. This CDR3 comprises 16 residues. The CDR3 loop is CASSQGPSGNPYEQYV. The CDR3 DNA follows: TGTGCCAGCAGCCAAGGCCCTAGCGGGAACCCCTACGAGCAGTACGTC.

The chain joins TRBV2 to TRBJ2-1; 9 nucleotides line up with TRBD1. Germline loops: CDR1 SNHLY, CDR2 FYNNEI. The CDR3 is made up of 15 amino acids. Trimming at V came to 8 bases and at J to 4 bases, leaving 9 bases not matched to a gene. CDR3 nucleotides: TGTGCCAGCCATGGCGGGGACAGGGAGTACAATGAGCAGTTCTTC. Amino acid sequence: CASHGGDREYNEQFF. The full variable domain, completed using reference TRBV2 and TRBJ2-1, is EPEVTQTPSHQVTQMGQEVILRCVPISNHLYFYWYRQILGQKVEFLVSFYNNEISEKSEIFDDQFSVERPDGSNFTLKIRSTKLEDSAMYFCASHGGDREYNEQFFGPGTRLTVL.

Turning to this clonotype: The junction departs from the called germline gene at one end, perhaps through a read error. The chain couples TRBV19 to TRBJ1-1; D ambiguous. Germline V gene lookup returns CDR1 LNHDA and CDR2 SQIVND (reference sequence). The CDR3 totals 13 residues. In DNA form, the CDR3 reads TGTGTCAGTAGTTGGCAGGTCAACACTGAAGCTTTCTTT. As protein: CVSSWQVNTEAFF.